The entry below gives a single T cell receptor beta chain sequence along with its context. Antigen specificity is unknown. These patients, aged 18 to 65, had recently diagnosed hyperthyroidism lasting under 2 months. The blood specimen was taken at initial hyperthyroidism diagnosis, before any ophthalmopathy symptoms. This entry comes from a study of T cells in Graves' hyperthyroidism and ophthalmopathy. General observations from the study: Appearing also in blood were most of the thyroid clonotypes expanded above 0.001. Ophthalmopathy onset followed model prediction by a median around 6.6 months.

With V trimmed by 7 bases and J by 7 bases, 6 bases remained unmatched. The CDR3 sequence is 14 residues long. CDR1 and CDR2 (germline): SNHLY, FYNNEI. There were TCR beta CDR3 regions amplified from RNA transcripts. The TCR CDR3 was amplified in a first-round RT-PCR using the HTBI primer set. Using its own MiXCR run on the multiplex PCR reads, TCRdb lists one record per CDR3 protein. Among about 580,000 distinct CDR3 sequences, approximately 15% were seen once, and the ten largest hold 5.5% to 7.5%. The chain employs TRBV2 and TRBJ2-1, with 11 bases lining up with TRBD2. The source is a woman aged 30 to 39 with Graves' hyperthyroidism that later progressed to Graves' ophthalmopathy. The sequenced sample was blood. The CDR3 DNA reads TGTGCCAGCAAAGTTAGCGGGAGGGGAAATGAGCAGTTCTTC. It is translated as CASKVSGRGNEQFF.